Each of the 29 T cell receptor beta chains below was sequenced from the same sample in a study of beta chain features in type 1 diabetes. Every bit of the isolated RNA underwent reverse transcription, so sequencing read expressed TCRB transcripts. Sequencing was performed with immunoSEQ multiplex PCR; in TCRdb, only in-frame clones are kept and a portion is missing. The sample shows over 700,000 clones, roughly 16% of them seen only once. Sequencing was carried out using naive CD4+ T cells from blood. The receptors were gathered from a young woman in good health.

This clone was picked up many times. The chain is built from TRBV23-1 and TRBJ1-3; D gene ambiguous. TRBV23-1 is filed as an ORF, its function uncertain. V lost 4 bases to trimming and J lost 2 bases, with 12 bases between them. The CDR3 covers 15 residues. CDR3 sequence: CASSRPQPPGNTIYF. DNA of the CDR3: TGCGCCAGCAGTCGTCCGCAGCCCCCTGGAAACACCATATATTTT.

V gene TRBV5-4 combines with J gene TRBJ2-1, with D unresolved. Looked up from germline, CDR1 is SGHNT and CDR2 is YYREEE (reference sequence). V lost 0 bases, J lost 9 bases, and 10 bases lay in between. The CDR3 has 13 amino acids. In DNA, the CDR3 is TGTGCCAGCAGCTTGGGCCTACCAAGTGAGCAGTTCTTC. Amino acids: CASSLGLPSEQFF.

The chain combines TRBV9 with TRBJ2-7; D call uncertain. Trimming shortened V by 0 bases and J by 4 bases, and 11 bases separated the two germline ends. Germline lookup yields CDR1 SGDLS and CDR2 YYNGEE. The CDR3 runs 14 residues. CDR3 sequence: CASSVDLGDYEQYF. DNA of the CDR3: TGTGCCAGCAGCGTAGATCTTGGGGATTACGAGCAGTACTTC.

V is TRBV7-6 and J is TRBJ2-1; no clear D. Trimming cost V 1 base and J 0 bases, with 7 bases left between them. Germline V lookup: CDR1 SGHVS, CDR2 FNYEAQ. The CDR3 runs 15 residues. DNA for the CDR3: TGTGCCAGCAGCTTAGGGAACCCCTCCTACAATGAGCAGTTCTTC. Translating it yields CASSLGNPSYNEQFF.

The chain joins TRBV19 to TRBJ1-2, with 7 bases lining up with TRBD1. CDR1 and CDR2 (germline): LNHDA, SQIVND (reference sequence). V dropped 5 bases and J dropped 4; count of bases not matched to a gene: 16. The CDR3 is made up of 17 amino acids. CDR3 coding DNA: TGTGCCAGTAGTCACTCCGTCGGGACAGTGCCCTTCTATGGCTACACCTTC. Amino acids: CASSHSVGTVPFYGYTF.

This clone was found a few times. The chain joins TRBV5-1 to TRBJ2-1; 9 bases align to TRBD2. The CDR3 contains 16 residues. CDR1 is SGHRS and CDR2 is YFSETQ in the germline V gene. V was clipped by 0 bases and J by 8 bases; unmatched bases: 9. In DNA form, the CDR3 reads TGCGCCAGCAGCTTGGGCCTAGCGGGGCCCTGGGATGAGCAGTTCTTC. Its translation is CASSLGLAGPWDEQFF.

The chain recombines TRBV18 with TRBJ2-6; no clear D. The CDR3 has 19 residues. V lost 0 bases and J lost 0, with 15 bases in between. Germline V gene sequence: CDR1 KGHSH, CDR2 LQKENI. The CDR3 DNA is TGTGCCAGCTCACCACCGTCCTCTTTCCTCCGCTCTGGGGCCAACGTCCTGACTTTC. It yields the protein CASSPPSSFLRSGANVLTF.

This clone was counted between two and nine times. The gene calls are TRBV18 and TRBJ2-7; no clear D. Germline CDR1 and CDR2: KGHSH and LQKENI. Trimming pared 0 bases from V and 0 bases from J, leaving 9 bases between. The CDR3 totals 15 residues. The CDR3 loop reads CASSPPRRSSYEQYF. CDR3 nucleotides: TGTGCCAGCTCACCACCGAGGCGGAGCTCCTACGAGCAGTACTTC.

This clone has just a few counts. The CDR3 loop is CASRTEDGGTEAFF. The DNA for the CDR3 is TGTGCCAGCAGAACCGAGGACGGAGGCACTGAAGCTTTCTTT. The rearrangement uses TRBV2 and TRBJ1-1, with D uncertain. Germline loops: CDR1 SNHLY, CDR2 FYNNEI. CDR3 length: 14 residues. V lost 6 bases, J lost 4 bases, and 15 bases lay in between.

V usage is TRBV27 and J usage is TRBJ1-3; possibly TRBD1 for D (6 bases). Trimming shortened V by 2 bases and J by 0 bases, and 11 bases separated the two germline ends. The CDR3 sequence is 16 residues long. The germline V gene has CDR1 MNHEY and CDR2 SMNVEV (reference sequence). CDR3 sequence reads: CASSLTGPSSGNTIYF. CDR3 bases: TGTGCCAGCAGTTTAACAGGGCCGAGCTCTGGAAACACCATATATTTT.

In this sample, this clone turned up a few times. The J gene is TRBJ1-2, the V gene TRBV7-2; D ambiguous. Trimming removed 3 bases from V and 8 bases from J, with 13 bases in between. This CDR3 region has 13 residues. Germline values: CDR1 SGHTA, CDR2 FQGNSA. The CDR3: CASSFTNLGGYTF. Here the CDR3 DNA reads TGTGCCAGCAGCTTCACCAATTTGGGGGGCTACACCTTC.

This clone has just a few counts. The V gene is TRBV5-1, the J gene TRBJ1-2, with D possibly being TRBD1 (6 bases). CDR1 is SGHRS and CDR2 is YFSETQ in the germline V gene. The CDR3 sequence is 16 residues long. The V gene lost 2 bases and the J gene lost 7 bases, with 21 bases spanning the gap. The CDR3 DNA is TGCGCCAGCAGCTTACCCACGGACAGTTCTTACGTTGGCTACACCTTC. It is translated as CASSLPTDSSYVGYTF. Full variable domain (outside the CDR3, taken from reference TRBV5-1 and TRBJ1-2): KAGVTQTPRYLIKTRGQQVTLSCSPISGHRSVSWYQQTPGQGLQFLFEYFSETQRNKGNFPGRFSGRQFSNSRSEMNVSTLELGDSALYLCASSLPTDSSYVGYTFGSGTRLTVV.

This chain connects TRBV4-2 to TRBJ1-4; TRBD1 matches 9 bases. The trim removed 9 bases at V and 8 bases at J, leaving 10 bases unmatched. This CDR3 contains 14 residues. Germline CDR1 reads LGHNA; CDR2 reads YNFKEQ. CDR3 in amino acids: CASEPGQGGEKLFF. The CDR3 DNA is TGTGCCAGTGAACCGGGACAGGGAGGGGAAAAACTGTTTTTT.

This clone was seen a few times. The rearrangement joins TRBV27 to TRBJ1-3, with TRBD1 matching 7 bases. Trimming cost V 0 bases and J 2 bases; bases outside gene matches: 4. The CDR3 has 16 residues. Germline loops: CDR1 MNHEY, CDR2 SMNVEV (reference sequence). This CDR3 reads CASSLSGTAAGNTIYF. For the CDR3, the DNA is TGTGCCAGCAGTTTATCGGGGACAGCAGCTGGAAACACCATATATTTT.

The J gene is TRBJ1-1, the V gene TRBV18; 7 bases align to TRBD1. Trimming took 4 bases from V and 3 from J; bases not matched to a gene: 8. The CDR3 length is 15 residues. Germline values: CDR1 KGHSH, CDR2 LQKENI. CDR3 nucleotides: TGTGCCAGCTCACTCTATACCGGGACAGACACTGAAGCTTTCTTT. It encodes CASSLYTGTDTEAFF.

This clone has just a few counts. The CDR3 region has the DNA TGCGCCAGCACCCCACTCCCCCAGGTTGGCTATGGCTACACCTTC. It encodes CASTPLPQVGYGYTF. The chain carries TRBV5-1 and TRBJ1-2, with D uncertain. The germline gives CDR1 SGHRS, CDR2 YFSETQ. Trimming took 6 bases from V and 4 from J, leaving 19 bases between them. CDR3 length: 15 residues.

The J gene is TRBJ2-1, the V gene TRBV19, with 9 nucleotides matching TRBD1. The CDR3 sequence is 15 residues long. Germline CDR1 reads LNHDA; CDR2 reads SQIVND (reference sequence). V lost 5 bases to trimming and J lost 4 bases; unmatched junction nucleotides: 6. DNA of the CDR3: TGTGCCAGTAGTCTCCAGGACAGGGGATACAATGAGCAGTTCTTC. Translating it yields CASSLQDRGYNEQFF.

This clone was found a few times. This chain links TRBV5-1 with TRBJ2-7, with TRBD1 matching 8 bases. Germline lookup yields CDR1 SGHRS and CDR2 YFSETQ. Losses at the gene ends were 4 bases for V and 6 bases for J; bases not matched to a gene: 3. There are 12 residues in the CDR3. The CDR3 spells CASSPGQVEQYF. The CDR3 DNA follows: TGCGCCAGCAGCCCGGGACAGGTCGAGCAGTACTTC.

Only a few counts were recorded for this clone. The chain couples TRBV27 to TRBJ2-7; tentatively, D is TRBD2 (6 bases). Germline V gene lookup returns CDR1 MNHEY and CDR2 SMNVEV (reference sequence). V was trimmed by 4 bases and J by 6 bases, leaving 22 bases between them. The CDR3 sequence is 16 residues long. CDR3 protein: CASSSLADAYLSEQYF. CDR3 sequence (DNA): TGTGCCAGCAGTTCCTTAGCGGATGCCTACCTATCCGAGCAGTACTTC.

This clone has a handful of counts. This rearrangement joins TRBV7-2 to TRBJ2-7, with D perhaps TRBD1 (6 bases). V dropped 8 bases and J dropped 2 bases, with 16 bases sitting between them. This CDR3 has 14 residues. Germline V gene lookup returns CDR1 SGHTA and CDR2 FQGNSA. DNA of the CDR3: TGTGCCAGCCGGGACATGGGGCTTCCCTACGAGCAGTACTTC. Translation gives CASRDMGLPYEQYF. Drawing the rest from reference TRBV7-2 and TRBJ2-7, the complete variable domain is GAGVSQSPSNKVTEKGKDVELRCDPISGHTALYWYRQSLGQGLEFLIYFQGNSAPDKSGLPSDRFSAERTGGSVSTLTIQRTQQEDSAVYLCASRDMGLPYEQYFGPGTRLTVT.

This clone appeared a few times. The gene calls are TRBV27 and TRBJ2-5; possible D gene TRBD2, 6 bases. Trimming removed 2 bases at V and 7 bases at J, with 14 bases between. The CDR3 has 14 amino acids. From germline, CDR1 is MNHEY and CDR2 SMNVEV (reference sequence). CDR3 coding DNA: TGTGCCAGCAGTTTACGGAGGGAGTTCGGGACCCAGTACTTC. Protein: CASSLRREFGTQYF.

The sample holds a few counts of this clone. The chain couples TRBV7-9 to TRBJ2-1; D may be TRBD2 (5 bases). Looked up from germline, CDR1 is SEHNR and CDR2 is FQNEAQ (reference sequence). V gave up 3 bases and J gave up 14 bases, with 14 bases separating them. The CDR3 loop spans 12 amino acids. The CDR3 DNA reads as TGTGCCAGCAGCTTGAGCCTCCCGACTAAGTTCTTC. It encodes CASSLSLPTKFF.

Only a few counts were recorded for this clone. One end of the junction does not line up with germline, which may come from a read error. The V and J genes are TRBV5-1 and TRBJ2-1; 7 nucleotides align to TRBD1. The CDR3 loop spans 16 amino acids. Germline V lookup: CDR1 SGHRS, CDR2 YFSETQ. The CDR3 sequence: CASSLVSGQTYSEQFF. In nucleotides, the CDR3 is TGCGCCAGCAGCTTGGTTTCGGGACAGACGTACAGTGAGCAGTTCTTC. The whole variable domain, remainder taken from reference TRBV5-1 and TRBJ2-1, is KAGVTQTPRYLIKTRGQQVTLSCSPISGHRSVSWYQQTPGQGLQFLFEYFSETQRNKGNFPGRFSGRQFSNSRSEMNVSTLELGDSALYLCASSLVSGQTYSEQFFGPGTRLTVL.

V gene TRBV27 combines with J gene TRBJ2-4, with TRBD2 identical over 7 bases. Germline V lookup: CDR1 MNHEY, CDR2 SMNVEV (reference sequence). V trimming: 2 bases; J trimming: 6 bases; junction bases outside the gene matches: 1. The CDR3 has 13 residues. The CDR3 coding sequence is TGTGCCAGCAGTTTAACGGGGGGAAACATTCAGTACTTC. Protein product: CASSLTGGNIQYF.

This chain links TRBV18 with TRBJ2-1; possibly TRBD1 for D (5 bases). CDR1 and CDR2 from the germline V gene are KGHSH and LQKENI. The CDR3 extends over 15 amino acids. V lost 3 bases, J lost 4 bases, and 13 bases lay in between. The DNA for the CDR3 is TGTGCCAGCTCACCGAATGCGGCAGGGTACAATGAGCAGTTCTTC. Translated: CASSPNAAGYNEQFF.

This clone was seen more than once but under ten times. V is TRBV7-9 and J is TRBJ2-7; TRBD1 matches at 12 bases. CDR1 and CDR2 from the germline V gene are SEHNR and FQNEAQ (reference sequence). The CDR3 spans 17 residues. V was pared by 1 base and J by 6 bases, with 10 bases of the junction left unmatched. CDR3 in amino acids: CASSLGDRGRFLGEQYF. CDR3 DNA sequence: TGTGCCAGCAGCTTAGGGGACAGGGGGCGCTTCCTCGGCGAGCAGTACTTC. Full variable domain (missing parts from reference TRBV7-9 and TRBJ2-7): DTGVSQNPRHKITKRGQNVTFRCDPISEHNRLYWYRQTLGQGPEFLTYFQNEAQLEKSRLLSDRFSAERPKGSFSTLEIQRTEQGDSAMYLCASSLGDRGRFLGEQYFGPGTRLTVT.

This clone showed up just a few times. The chain combines TRBV20-1 with TRBJ1-2; D perhaps matches TRBD1 (5 bases). The germline V gene encodes CDR1 DFQATT and CDR2 SNEGSKA (reference sequence). Trimming removed 7 bases at V and 2 bases at J, with 8 bases between. The CDR3 is made up of 11 amino acids. The CDR3 sequence: CSEGLNYGYTF. The CDR3, as DNA: TGCAGTGAGGGGTTGAACTATGGCTACACCTTC.

This clone was counted between two and nine times. The chain recombines TRBV21-1 with TRBJ2-5; the table names TRBD1, a call not compared with the DNA. TRBV21-1 is labeled a pseudogene. This CDR3 region has 15 residues. As DNA, the CDR3 is TGTGCCAGCAGCAAATCCCCGGGACAGCAAGAGACCCAGTACTTC. Protein product: CASSKSPGQQETQYF.

The V and J genes are TRBV10-3 and TRBJ2-1; TRBD2 agrees at 8 bases. CDR1 and CDR2 (germline): ENHRY, SYGVKD. The CDR3 is made up of 14 amino acids. V trimming: 7 bases; J trimming: 8 bases; junction bases outside the gene matches: 10. The CDR3 DNA reads TGTGCCATCAAAGAGGAGCGGGGGACGGATGAGCAGTTCTTC. Translated, it gives CAIKEERGTDEQFF.